These 30 T cell receptor beta chains originate from one sample sequenced in a study of blood T cell repertoires in COVID-19. Clones were sequenced by immunoSEQ multiplex PCR, and TCRdb holds only the in-frame ones, with some missing. The sample carries about 49,000 clones, about four fifths recorded once. The sequenced sample consisted of peripheral blood. These receptors all stem from a woman aged 80 or over with COVID-19, enrolled during active disease.

The chain employs TRBV11-3 and TRBJ2-1; 8 bases agree with TRBD2. The CDR3 is 18 residues long. Germline-derived CDR1 and CDR2 are SGHNT and YENEEA. V gave up 2 bases and J gave up 2 bases; unmatched junction bases: 11. The CDR3 reads CASSLKDEGTRTYNEQFF. The DNA of the CDR3 is TGTGCCAGCAGCTTAAAAGATGAGGGGACTAGAACCTACAATGAGCAGTTCTTC.

The gene calls are TRBV7-9 and TRBJ1-1, with D uncertain. From germline, CDR1 is SEHNR and CDR2 FQNEAQ (reference sequence). Trimming took off 2 bases at V and 3 bases at J, with 13 bases between the two ends. The CDR3 runs to 15 residues. The CDR3 nucleotides are TGTGCCAGCAGCTTACTCGCGAGGGAACACACTGAAGCTTTCTTT. Translating gives CASSLLAREHTEAFF.

This rearrangement joins TRBV23-1 to TRBJ2-1; D call uncertain. TRBV23-1 is labeled an ORF, and its function is uncertain. Trimming removed 8 bases at V and 0 bases at J, with 17 bases between. CDR3 length: 16 residues. The chain's CDR3 is CASGQVVACSYNEQFF. The CDR3 nucleotides read TGCGCCAGCGGCCAAGTCGTGGCTTGCTCCTACAATGAGCAGTTCTTC.

The table lists this clone with a few counts. V usage is TRBV7-9 and J usage is TRBJ2-7; tentatively, D is TRBD1 (6 bases). CDR1 is SEHNR and CDR2 is FQNEAQ in the germline V gene (reference sequence). The V end lost 5 bases, the J end lost 2 bases, and 16 bases lay between the germline ends. The CDR3 contains 15 residues. CDR3 in amino acids: CASSGSGTSAYEQYF. Written as DNA, the CDR3 is TGTGCCAGCAGCGGATCCGGGACATCAGCCTACGAGCAGTACTTC.

The chain combines TRBV19 with TRBJ1-5; the D is unclear. V lost 3 bases to trimming and J lost 2 bases, with 5 bases between them. Looked up from germline, CDR1 is LNHDA and CDR2 is SQIVND (reference sequence). This CDR3 is built from 13 residues. The CDR3 nucleotides read TGTGCCAGTAGTATGCAGGGCAATCAGCCCCAGCATTTT. Amino acid sequence: CASSMQGNQPQHF.

This chain connects TRBV7-9 to TRBJ2-3; 11 bases are a match to TRBD2. CDR1 and CDR2 (germline): SEHNR, FQNEAQ (reference sequence). The CDR3 sequence is 15 residues long. V trimming: 6 bases; J trimming: 5 bases; junction bases outside the gene matches: 7. The CDR3 nucleotides are TGTGCCAGCAGTTTACTAGCGGGAGAGGGAGATACGCAGTATTTT. The encoded protein is CASSLLAGEGDTQYF. Full variable domain (outside the CDR3, taken from reference TRBV7-9 and TRBJ2-3): DTGVSQNPRHKITKRGQNVTFRCDPISEHNRLYWYRQTLGQGPEFLTYFQNEAQLEKSRLLSDRFSAERPKGSFSTLEIQRTEQGDSAMYLCASSLLAGEGDTQYFGPGTRLTVL.

V is TRBV3-1 (or the pseudogene TRBV3-2) and J is TRBJ2-3; possibly TRBD2 for D (6 bases). V was trimmed by 3 bases and J by 5 bases, leaving 9 bases between them. Germline V lookup: CDR1 LGHDT, CDR2 YNNKEL (reference sequence). The length of the CDR3 is 13 residues. The CDR3 is CASSQAGIDTQYF. The CDR3, as DNA: TGTGCCAGCAGCCAGGCGGGGATAGATACGCAGTATTTT.

This chain joins TRBV30 and TRBJ1-5, with D hard to call. Germline assignment: CDR1 GTSNPN and CDR2 SVGIG (reference sequence). V was pared by 0 bases and J by 0 bases, with 12 bases between. The CDR3 length is 16 residues. CDR3: CAWSVPSFYSNQPQHF. CDR3 sequence (DNA): TGTGCCTGGAGTGTACCGAGTTTTTATAGCAATCAGCCCCAGCATTTT. Together with reference TRBV30 and TRBJ1-5, the CDR3 gives the full variable domain: SQTIHQWPATLVQPVGSPLSLECTVEGTSNPNLYWYRQAAGRGLQLLFYSVGIGQISSEVPQNLSASRPQDRQFILSSKKLLLSDSGFYLCAWSVPSFYSNQPQHFGDGTRLSIL.

This chain connects TRBV20-1 to TRBJ1-3; D unclear. Trimming took 6 bases from V and 0 from J, leaving 3 bases between them. CDR1 is DFQATT, CDR2 SNEGSKA, per germline (reference sequence). The CDR3 extends over 11 amino acids. The CDR3 DNA reads as TGCAGTGCCTCCTCTGGAAACACCATATATTTT. Protein sequence: CSASSGNTIYF.

V is TRBV9 and J is TRBJ2-2; D remains unclear. Germline V lookup: CDR1 SGDLS, CDR2 YYNGEE. This CDR3 is built from 16 residues. Trimming pared 0 bases from V and 4 bases from J, leaving 13 bases between. CDR3 nucleotide sequence: TGTGCCAGCAGCGTAGTTGGTAGCAGATTCACCGGGGAGCTGTTTTTT. It yields the protein CASSVVGSRFTGELFF.

The chain joins TRBV6-2 or TRBV6-3 to TRBJ1-1, with D tentatively TRBD1 (6 bases). There are 14 residues in the CDR3. Per germline, CDR1 MNHEY and CDR2 SVGEGT. The V end was cut by 2 bases, the J end by 1 base, with 8 bases between. The DNA for the CDR3 is TGTGCCAGCAGTTACCCGACAGGGAACACTGAAGCTTTCTTT. Translation gives CASSYPTGNTEAFF.

V is TRBV5-1 and J is TRBJ2-1; 14 nucleotides line up with TRBD2. The CDR3 runs to 18 residues. The germline V gene encodes CDR1 SGHRS and CDR2 YFSETQ. Unmatched junction bases numbered 10, after V lost 1 base and J lost 7 bases. CDR3 amino acids: CASSLLSRGTSGRNEQFF. In DNA, the CDR3 is TGCGCCAGCAGCTTGTTAAGTAGAGGGACTAGCGGGAGAAATGAGCAGTTCTTC.

The gene calls are TRBV30 and TRBJ2-6, with D possibly matching TRBD1 (6 bases). V lost 4 bases, J lost 3 bases, and 10 bases lay in between. CDR1 is GTSNPN and CDR2 is SVGIG in the germline V gene (reference sequence). The CDR3 spans 14 residues. The CDR3 sequence is CAWMTGYGANVLTF. CDR3 DNA: TGTGCCTGGATGACAGGTTATGGGGCCAACGTCCTGACTTTC.

CDR3 region: CASSAGYGEQFF. The CDR3 region has the DNA TGTGCCAGTAGTGCCGGTTACGGTGAGCAGTTCTTC. The gene calls are TRBV19 and TRBJ2-1; no reliable D call. Trimming left V 5 bases short and J 9 bases short, with 11 bases between. The germline V gene has CDR1 LNHDA and CDR2 SQIVND (reference sequence). There are 12 residues in the CDR3.

The chain is built from TRBV7-8 and TRBJ2-7; 10 bases line up with TRBD1. CDR1 SGHVS and CDR2 FQNEAQ come from the germline V gene. V gave up 3 bases and J gave up 2 bases; unmatched junction bases: 4. This CDR3 region has 15 residues. DNA for the CDR3: TGTGCCAGCAGCTTCGGGACAGGGGTCGCCTACGAGCAGTACTTC. Translating it yields CASSFGTGVAYEQYF.

The chain carries TRBV9 and TRBJ2-3, with D possibly matching TRBD1 (6 bases). Germline CDR1 and CDR2: SGDLS and YYNGEE. The CDR3 extends over 14 amino acids. Trimming removed 3 bases at V and 4 bases at J, with 12 bases between. CDR3 coding DNA: TGTGCCAGCAGCGAGTCAGGGGTCCCAGATACGCAGTATTTT. Translated, it gives CASSESGVPDTQYF.

This chain links TRBV7-6 with TRBJ2-5, with 11 bases identical to TRBD2. TRBJ2-7 explains the end of the DNA better; the J call may be wrong. Germline CDR1 is SGHVS and CDR2 is FNYEAQ. The CDR3 contains 16 residues. DNA for the CDR3: TGTGCCAGCAGCTTAGGACCGGGACTAGCGGTGCACGAGCAGTACTTC. Translated: CASSLGPGLAVHEQYF.

This chain joins TRBV21-1 and TRBJ2-4; TRBD1 is the table's D call, not checked against the DNA. TRBV21-1 constitutes a pseudogene. The CDR3 contains 16 residues. CDR3 protein: CASSKEDRGEKTVQYF. The CDR3 nucleotides read TGTGCCAGCAGCAAAGAGGACAGGGGGGAGAAAACGGTTCAGTACTTC.

The gene calls are TRBV6-2 or TRBV6-3 and TRBJ1-2, with D unresolved. V shed 0 bases and J shed 4 bases, with 6 bases lying between them. Germline CDR1 MNHEY, CDR2 SVGEGT. The CDR3 consists of 13 residues. The CDR3 reads CASSYSKIYGYTF. In nucleotides, the CDR3 is TGTGCCAGCAGTTACTCCAAAATCTATGGCTACACCTTC.

The chain is built from TRBV5-1 and TRBJ1-2, with 9 bases identical to TRBD1. This CDR3 has 16 residues. Germline CDR1 SGHRS, CDR2 YFSETQ. V lost 4 bases, J lost 0 bases, and 7 bases stayed unmatched. The CDR3 sequence: CASSPGRTGANYGYTF. The CDR3 DNA reads TGCGCCAGCAGCCCCGGCCGGACAGGGGCTAACTATGGCTACACCTTC.

This clone was seen just once. The chain has TRBV19 and TRBJ1-1; no clear D gene. Germline V gene lookup returns CDR1 LNHDA and CDR2 SQIVND (reference sequence). The CDR3 loop spans 10 amino acids. V was clipped by 5 bases and J by 7 bases, with 5 bases between them. The CDR3: CASSGSEAFF. For the CDR3, the DNA is TGTGCCAGTAGTGGGAGTGAAGCTTTCTTT.

The genes are TRBV27 and TRBJ1-2; no firm D call. The V gene lost 3 bases and the J gene lost 8 bases, with 16 bases spanning the gap. CDR1 is MNHEY, CDR2 SMNVEV, per germline (reference sequence). This CDR3 is 14 amino acids long. CDR3 sequence reads: CASSFLPSRVGYTF. Here the CDR3 DNA reads TGTGCCAGCAGTTTCCTACCTTCACGGGTCGGCTACACCTTC.

The chain recombines TRBV11-2 with TRBJ2-1, with 11 bases identical to TRBD2. The CDR3 runs 15 residues. V was pared by 8 bases and J by 6 bases, with 9 bases of the junction left unmatched. Germline assignment: CDR1 SGHAT and CDR2 FQNNGV. CDR3 residues: CASSRLAGNFNEQFF. CDR3 nucleotides: TGTGCCAGCTCGCGACTAGCGGGAAACTTCAATGAGCAGTTCTTC. Filled out from reference TRBV11-2 and TRBJ2-1, the complete variable domain reads EAGVAQSPRYKIIEKRQSVAFWCNPISGHATLYWYQQILGQGPKLLIQFQNNGVVDDSQLPKDRFSAERLKGVDSTLKIQPAKLEDSAVYLCASSRLAGNFNEQFFGPGTRLTVL.

The chain combines TRBV6-5 with TRBJ2-5, with D possibly matching TRBD1 (6 bases). Trimming took off 7 bases at V and 13 bases at J, with 22 bases between the two ends. The CDR3 loop spans 13 amino acids. CDR1 is MNHEY and CDR2 is SVGAGI in the germline V gene. Written as DNA, the CDR3 is TGTGCCAGCACCGTCCTCATGGGGGCGGTATTGTACTTC. Translation gives CASTVLMGAVLYF.

The chain employs TRBV6-2 or TRBV6-3 and TRBJ2-2; tentative D call: TRBD1 (5 bases). V lost 0 bases to trimming and J lost 5 bases, with 19 bases between them. The germline CDR1 and CDR2 sequences are MNHEY and SVGEGT. This CDR3 comprises 18 residues. The CDR3 reads CASSYSLDNARLTGELFF. CDR3 nucleotide sequence: TGTGCCAGCAGTTACTCGTTGGACAACGCCCGCCTGACCGGGGAGCTGTTTTTT.

This clone was picked up a small number of times. This chain connects TRBV10-2 to TRBJ2-7; a possible D gene is TRBD2 (5 bases). CDR1 is WSHSY and CDR2 is SAAADI in the germline V gene. V was cut by 8 bases and J by 4 bases, with 12 bases left in between. The CDR3 covers 12 residues. CDR3: CASSRAVYEQYF. The CDR3 DNA sequence: TGCGCCAGCTCGAGGGCCGTATACGAGCAGTACTTC.

This chain links TRBV3-1 (or the pseudogene TRBV3-2) with TRBJ2-1; the match to TRBD2 covers 11 bases. Unmatched junction bases numbered 1, after V lost 1 base and J lost 5 bases. The CDR3 consists of 15 residues. Germline CDR1 and CDR2: LGHDT and YNNKEL (reference sequence). CDR3 sequence: CASSQGLAGNNEQFF. The DNA for the CDR3 is TGTGCCAGCAGCCAAGGACTAGCGGGAAACAATGAGCAGTTCTTC.

In DNA form, the CDR3 reads TGTGCCAGCAGCCAGATACAGGGAGCCACTGAAGCTTTCTTT. This encodes CASSQIQGATEAFF. The J gene is TRBJ1-1, the V gene TRBV3-1 (or the pseudogene TRBV3-2), with D maybe TRBD1 (6 bases). V lost 3 bases to trimming and J lost 4 bases, with 12 bases between them. The CDR3 loop spans 14 amino acids. Germline assignment: CDR1 LGHDT and CDR2 YNNKEL (reference sequence).

V gene TRBV7-9 combines with J gene TRBJ2-5, with a weak D call TRBD1 (5 bases). This CDR3 region has 14 residues. Germline V gene data show CDR1 as SEHNR and CDR2 as FQNEAQ (reference sequence). V gave up 4 bases and J gave up 5 bases, with 14 bases separating them. The CDR3 region has the DNA TGTGCCAGCAGCTCCCGAAGGGGTTCGGAGACCCAGTACTTC. Amino acid sequence: CASSSRRGSETQYF.

This clone is a singleton in its sample. The rearrangement joins TRBV6-4 to TRBJ1-5; D gene uncertain. The CDR3 totals 13 residues. Trimming stripped 5 bases from V and 2 bases from J, with 7 bases between. The germline V gene has CDR1 MRHNA and CDR2 SNTAGT. The CDR3 DNA reads as TGTGCCAGCAGTCGGGGTGGCAATCAGCCCCAGCATTTT. This sequence encodes CASSRGGNQPQHF.